This T cell receptor (beta chain) came from a study of coeliac disease. General study points: Active celiac intraepithelial and lamina propria samples had lower TRB and TRG clonality than control samples.

Profiled with immunoSEQ multiplex PCR; TCRdb holds only in-frame clones, not every one. This sample has around 4,800 clones, with about 70% found just once. The V segment lost 4 bases and the J segment 6 bases; nucleotides outside the gene matches: 8. Germline values: CDR1 SGHRS, CDR2 YFSETQ. This CDR3 contains 14 residues. As regards this clone: What it binds is unknown.

This receptor was taken from a woman aged 18-35 years with active celiac disease. The gene calls are TRBV5-1 and TRBJ2-5; 8 positions match TRBD1. Material for sequencing was lamina propria lymphocytes from the gut. CDR3 DNA sequence: TGCGCCAGCAGCCTACCGACAGGGGCGAAGACCCAGTACTTC. Translation gives CASSLPTGAKTQYF.